This T cell receptor beta chain was profiled in a study of shared clonotypes between healthy human individuals. Findings and caveats of the study: Clonotypes shared by all four sorted-subset donors had higher generation probabilities than non-shared clonotypes.

Trimming cost V 2 bases and J 3 bases, with 5 bases left between them. This CDR3 is built from 12 residues. Germline V gene sequence: CDR1 WNHNN, CDR2 SYGVQD (reference sequence). CD45RO-negative cells were positively selected for CCR7, leaving out terminally differentiated effector memory CD45RA+ cells. Profiling relied on immunoSEQ multiplex PCR, and the TCRdb table lists in-frame clones only, not all of them. This sample has approximately 810,000 clones, with more than 85% found just once. As regards this clone: Its matching antigen is unknown.

This rearrangement joins TRBV10-1 to TRBJ2-7, with D hard to call. The sequence was collected from a man in his thirties or forties in good health. Specimen: naive CD8+ T cells sorted from blood. CDR3 bases: TGCGCCAGCAGTGAGAACCTCTACGAGCAGTACTTC. Translation: CASSENLYEQYF.